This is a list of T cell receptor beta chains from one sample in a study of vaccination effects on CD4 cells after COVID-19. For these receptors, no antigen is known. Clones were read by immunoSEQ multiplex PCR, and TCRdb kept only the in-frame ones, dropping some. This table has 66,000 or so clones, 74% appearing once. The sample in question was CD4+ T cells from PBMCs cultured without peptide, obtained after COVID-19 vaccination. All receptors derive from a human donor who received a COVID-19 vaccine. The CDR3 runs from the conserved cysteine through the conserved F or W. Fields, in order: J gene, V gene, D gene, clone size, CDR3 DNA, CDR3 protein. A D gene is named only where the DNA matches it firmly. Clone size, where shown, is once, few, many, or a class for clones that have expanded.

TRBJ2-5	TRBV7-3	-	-	TGTGCCAGCAGCTTAACGGGTGGACAAGAGACCCAGTACTTC	CASSLTGGQETQYF
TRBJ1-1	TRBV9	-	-	TGTGCCAGCAGCTTACGAACAGCAGGGTCCCACACTGAAGCTTTCTTT	CASSLRTAGSHTEAFF
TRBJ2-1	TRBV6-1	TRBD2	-	TGTGCCAGCAGTGAATTCGGGGGGAGCTCCTACAATGAGCAGTTCTTC	CASSEFGGSSYNEQFF
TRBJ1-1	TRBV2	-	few	TGTGCCAGCAGTGACCCAACAGAGAGCGGCACTGAAGCTTTCTTT	CASSDPTESGTEAFF
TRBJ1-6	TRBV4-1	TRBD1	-	TGCGCCAGCAGCCAAGTTCCAGGGGGCGGATCACCCCTCCACTTT	CASSQVPGGGSPLHF
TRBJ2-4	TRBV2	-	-	TGTGCCAGCAGTGAAGGTCCTGAGCGGGACAGGAAAAACATTCAGTACTTC	CASSEGPERDRKNIQYF
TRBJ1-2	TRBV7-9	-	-	TGTGCCAGCAGCCATTCACAGGGTCACTATGGCTACACCTTC	CASSHSQGHYGYTF
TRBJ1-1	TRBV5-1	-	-	TGCGCCAGCAGCTTGGCCGTGGACCAAGCTGAAGCTTTCTTT	CASSLAVDQAEAFF
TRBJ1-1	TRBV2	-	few	TGTGCCACTACGACGGGACTCAAGAACACTGAAGCTTTCTTT	CATTTGLKNTEAFF
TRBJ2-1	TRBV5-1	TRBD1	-	TGCGCCAGCAGCTTGGCGGACAGGGGGCAAACCTACAATGAGCAGTTCTTC	CASSLADRGQTYNEQFF
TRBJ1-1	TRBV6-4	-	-	TGTGCCAGCAGTGCGGGCGGGGAGGCTTTCTTT	CASSAGGEAFF
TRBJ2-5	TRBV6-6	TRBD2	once	TGTGCCAGCAGTTACCCAGCGGGGAAAGAGACCCAGTACTTC	CASSYPAGKETQYF
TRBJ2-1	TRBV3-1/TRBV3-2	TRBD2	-	TGTGCCAGCAGCCGATCAGCGGGGGGCTATTACAATGAGCAGTTCTTC	CASSRSAGGYYNEQFF
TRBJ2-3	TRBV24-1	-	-	TGTGCTATACAGGGCCTTAATACAGATACGCAGTATTTT	CAIQGLNTDTQYF
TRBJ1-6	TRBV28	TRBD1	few	TGTGCCAGCAGTTTATGGGGACAGGGGATAGGATCACCCCTCCACTTT	CASSLWGQGIGSPLHF
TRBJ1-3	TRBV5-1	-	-	TGCGCCAGCACGGACTTGGAAGGAAACACCATATATTTT	CASTDLEGNTIYF
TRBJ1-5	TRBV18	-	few	TGTGCCAGCTCACCAGACCGGAGCAGCAATCAGCCCCAGCATTTT	CASSPDRSSNQPQHF
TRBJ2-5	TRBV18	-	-	TGTGCCAGCTCACCATATCGAACAGGGCAAGAGACCCAGTACTTC	CASSPYRTGQETQYF
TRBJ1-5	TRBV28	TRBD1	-	TGTGCCAGCAGTATGCGACAGGGGCAAAATCAGCCCCAGCATTTT	CASSMRQGQNQPQHF